This entry lists 2 T cell receptor beta chains sequenced from one sample in a study of blood T cell repertoires in COVID-19. TCRdb's table, derived via immunoSEQ multiplex PCR, lists solely in-frame clones and lacks some. The table includes approximately 260,000 clones, about 86% detected once. The source material was peripheral blood. Receptors originate from a man between 18 and 35 years old with active or convalescent COVID-19.

The V call is TRBV5-1, the J call TRBJ2-3, with a weak D call TRBD2 (6 bases). The CDR3 covers 15 residues. Trimming pared 4 bases from V and 2 bases from J, leaving 14 bases between. Germline assignment: CDR1 SGHRS and CDR2 YFSETQ. CDR3 region: CASSDVRGITDTQYF. In DNA form, the CDR3 reads TGCGCCAGCAGCGATGTTCGGGGGATCACAGATACGCAGTATTTT.

This chain links TRBV6-4 with TRBJ2-7; D is uncertain. Per germline, CDR1 MRHNA and CDR2 SNTAGT. There are 13 residues in the CDR3. Trimming took off 8 bases at V and 6 bases at J, with 17 bases between the two ends. The CDR3 is CASPAPYRCEQYF. CDR3 bases: TGTGCCAGCCCTGCCCCATACCGGTGCGAGCAGTACTTC.